These 10 T cell receptor beta chains share one sample of origin, sequenced in a study of blood T cell repertoires in COVID-19. This table comes from immunoSEQ multiplex PCR, and its TCRdb copy is limited to in-frame clones, with some not included. The table has 200,000 to 300,000 clones, roughly 85% seen once. Sequenced input: PBMCs or T cells enriched from blood (not recorded which). The receptors derive from a woman in her 50s with acute COVID-19.

The J gene is TRBJ1-2, the V gene TRBV10-3; TRBD1 agrees at 9 bases. Germline values: CDR1 ENHRY, CDR2 SYGVKD. The CDR3 spans 17 residues. The V and J ends lost 8 bases and 3 bases, in that order; junction bases with no gene match: 16. DNA of the CDR3: TGTGCCATCTCAATGAAAGGGGACAGGGATCCGGACTATGGCTACACCTTC. Residues: CAISMKGDRDPDYGYTF.

J is TRBJ2-1 and V is TRBV7-3; 13 bases map to TRBD2. J was trimmed by 8 bases and V by 5 bases; bases with no gene match: 6. CDR3 size: 15 residues. CDR1 is SGHTA and CDR2 is FQGTGA in the germline V gene. CDR3: CASSTGTSGVDEQFF. The CDR3, as DNA: TGTGCCAGCAGCACCGGGACTAGCGGGGTCGATGAGCAGTTCTTC.

This clone has just a few counts. V and J are TRBV27 and TRBJ1-6, with D maybe TRBD1 (6 bases). The germline V gene has CDR1 MNHEY and CDR2 SMNVEV (reference sequence). V lost 6 bases, J lost 7 bases, and 16 bases lay in between. This CDR3 contains 15 residues. CDR3 sequence reads: CASRLGDTQNSPLHF. CDR3 nucleotides: TGTGCCAGCAGGCTCGGGGACACGCAAAATTCACCCCTCCACTTT.

The CDR3 coding sequence is TGTGCCAGTGTCAACAGGGTCCGGAACACTGAAGCTTTCTTT. Its translation: CASVNRVRNTEAFF. The rearrangement joins TRBV19 to TRBJ1-1; a possible D gene is TRBD1 (6 bases). Per germline, CDR1 LNHDA and CDR2 SQIVND (reference sequence). V was pared by 8 bases and J by 1 base, with 14 bases between. The CDR3 loop spans 14 amino acids.

The chain couples TRBV7-8 to TRBJ1-2, with D possibly matching TRBD1 (6 bases). The CDR3 consists of 12 residues. V lost 5 bases to trimming and J lost 7 bases, with 11 bases between them. The V gene's germline CDR1 is SGHVS and CDR2 FQNEAQ. The CDR3 DNA follows: TGTGCCAGCAGCGCCACAGGGTTTGGCTACACCTTC. It codes for CASSATGFGYTF.

This clone has a handful of counts. The J gene is TRBJ2-3, the V gene TRBV2; maybe TRBD2 (6 bases). Deletions cut 2 bases from V and 6 bases from J, with 12 bases between. Looked up from germline, CDR1 is SNHLY and CDR2 is FYNNEI. The CDR3 contains 14 residues. The CDR3 is CASSEIRRADTQYF. The CDR3 nucleotides are TGTGCCAGCAGTGAAATTAGGAGGGCTGATACGCAGTATTTT. The full variable domain, in which reference TRBV2 and TRBJ2-3 provide the parts outside the CDR3, is EPEVTQTPSHQVTQMGQEVILRCVPISNHLYFYWYRQILGQKVEFLVSFYNNEISEKSEIFDDQFSVERPDGSNFTLKIRSTKLEDSAMYFCASSEIRRADTQYFGPGTRLTVL.

The chain uses TRBV9 and TRBJ2-1; 7 positions agree with TRBD1. Germline trimming cut 3 bases from V and 6 bases from J; bases unmatched to any gene: 15. The CDR3 sequence is 17 residues long. In germline, CDR1 is SGDLS, CDR2 YYNGEE. The CDR3 loop reads CASSAPRQGVVRNEQFF. The CDR3 DNA reads TGTGCCAGCAGCGCACCGAGACAGGGTGTGGTACGCAATGAGCAGTTCTTC.

This rearrangement joins TRBV7-2 to TRBJ2-7, with D unclear. The CDR3 runs to 15 residues. Deletions cut 1 base from V and 4 bases from J, with 14 bases between. Germline CDR1 and CDR2: SGHTA and FQGNSA. CDR3 sequence reads: CASSLVKQIIYEQYF. DNA of the CDR3: TGTGCCAGCAGCTTAGTAAAACAGATTATTTACGAGCAGTACTTC.

A single count supports this clone. The chain joins TRBV6-1 to TRBJ1-2; 9 bases agree with TRBD1. CDR1 and CDR2 from the germline V gene are MNHNS and SASEGT. The CDR3 has 17 residues. The V and J ends lost 4 bases and 1 base, in that order; junction bases with no gene match: 10. The DNA for the CDR3 is TGTGCCAGCAGTGGACCGGGACAGGGATCATATAACTATGGCTACACCTTC. Protein: CASSGPGQGSYNYGYTF.

V gene TRBV5-4 combines with J gene TRBJ1-2; no definite D call. Germline V CDR1 and CDR2: SGHNT, YYREEE (reference sequence). CDR3 length: 13 residues. V dropped 2 bases and J dropped 8 bases, with 13 bases sitting between them. The CDR3 reads CASSFGVLEGYTF. The CDR3 nucleotides read TGTGCCAGCAGCTTTGGAGTGCTAGAAGGCTACACCTTC.